A single sample gave rise to the 10 T cell receptor beta chains below, sequenced in a study of blood T cell repertoires in COVID-19. Repertoires were generated with immunoSEQ multiplex PCR, while TCRdb's copy carries only in-frame clones and drops some. This table holds roughly 440,000 clones, roughly 88% found once. The sample was peripheral blood. These receptors all stem from a woman between 45 and 60 years old with COVID-19, enrolled during active disease.

The V gene is TRBV5-6, the J gene TRBJ2-5, with 8 bases matching TRBD2. The CDR3 extends over 15 amino acids. Trimming at V came to 3 bases and at J to 4 bases, leaving 8 bases not matched to a gene. The germline gives CDR1 SGHDT, CDR2 YYEEEE. The CDR3 here is CASSWSGGAVETQYF. In DNA, the CDR3 is TGTGCCAGCAGCTGGTCGGGGGGGGCCGTAGAGACCCAGTACTTC.

This clone was picked up one time. This chain connects TRBV28 to TRBJ1-1; a weak D match, TRBD1 (5 bases). Trimming left V 3 bases short and J 2 bases short, with 7 bases between. Per germline, CDR1 MDHEN and CDR2 SYDVKM. This CDR3 has 13 residues. The CDR3, as DNA: TGTGCCAGCAGTTTCTGGGGCAACACTGAAGCTTTCTTT. Residues: CASSFWGNTEAFF.

J is TRBJ1-6 and V is TRBV10-3; 10 bases map to TRBD1. Per germline, CDR1 ENHRY and CDR2 SYGVKD. The trim removed 3 bases at V and 8 bases at J, leaving 4 bases unmatched. The CDR3 totals 15 residues. CDR3 sequence reads: CAISDPGQGDSPLHF. In DNA, the CDR3 is TGTGCCATCAGTGACCCCGGACAGGGGGATTCACCCCTCCACTTT.

In regard to this clone: The same CDR3 arises from other DNA sequences in this sample as well. The rearrangement joins TRBV5-1 to TRBJ1-2, with 7 nucleotides matching TRBD1. The CDR3 sequence is 12 residues long. Germline V CDR1 and CDR2: SGHRS, YFSETQ. Trimming cost V 2 bases and J 7 bases; bases outside gene matches: 2. The CDR3 loop is CASSLDRVGYTF. The CDR3 DNA follows: TGCGCCAGCAGCTTAGACAGGGTTGGCTACACCTTC.

The CDR3 sequence: CASSVGTGGLNEQFF. The CDR3 bases are TGTGCCAGCAGCGTAGGGACAGGGGGCCTCAATGAGCAGTTCTTC. V gene TRBV9 combines with J gene TRBJ2-1; 11 nucleotides line up with TRBD1. Germline V gene sequence: CDR1 SGDLS, CDR2 YYNGEE. The CDR3 runs to 15 residues. V gave up 0 bases and J gave up 6 bases; unmatched junction bases: 2. Together with reference TRBV9 and TRBJ2-1, the CDR3 gives the full variable domain: DSGVTQTPKHLITATGQRVTLRCSPRSGDLSVYWYQQSLDQGLQFLIQYYNGEERAKGNILERFSAQQFPDLHSELNLSSLELGDSALYFCASSVGTGGLNEQFFGPGTRLTVL.

The chain links TRBV24-1 to TRBJ2-5, with a possible D match to TRBD1 (5 bases). From germline, CDR1 is KGHDR and CDR2 SFDVKD. V shed 3 bases and J shed 5 bases, with 9 bases lying between them. There are 13 residues in the CDR3. CDR3 sequence reads: CATSDQGVETQYF. In nucleotides, the CDR3 is TGTGCCACCAGTGATCAGGGTGTGGAGACCCAGTACTTC.

The chain uses TRBV11-2 and TRBJ1-1, with D possibly matching TRBD1 (5 bases). From germline, CDR1 is SGHAT and CDR2 FQNNGV. CDR3 length equals 14 residues. Trimming removed 7 bases at V and 1 base at J, with 13 bases between. The CDR3 loop reads CASTGWGRNTEAFF. CDR3 bases: TGTGCCAGCACTGGTTGGGGCCGGAACACTGAAGCTTTCTTT.

V usage is TRBV10-2 and J usage is TRBJ2-3, with 10 bases identical to TRBD2. J gave up 5 bases and V 6 bases, and 8 bases lay outside the gene matches. The CDR3 has 15 residues. In germline, CDR1 is WSHSY, CDR2 SAAADI. The CDR3 DNA is TGCGCCAGCAGGATGAGCGGGGGGGATGTAGATACGCAGTATTTT. It encodes CASRMSGGDVDTQYF.

Only one count was recorded for this clone. The chain joins TRBV11-3 to TRBJ2-7, with D perhaps matching TRBD1 (5 bases). Germline V gives CDR1 SGHNT, CDR2 YENEEA. The CDR3 contains 15 residues. V was shortened by 1 base and J by 4 bases, with 14 bases between the two germline ends. The CDR3 DNA reads TGTGCCAGCAGCTTAGGGGCAGGGCAACAGTACGAGCAGTACTTC. Amino acid sequence: CASSLGAGQQYEQYF.

The rearrangement links TRBV19 to TRBJ2-1, with TRBD2 as a possible D gene (6 bases). The V gene's germline CDR1 is LNHDA and CDR2 SQIVND (reference sequence). V gave up 2 bases and J gave up 9 bases, with 20 bases separating them. The CDR3 runs to 16 residues. The CDR3 is CASSINGGTGAIEQFF. DNA for the CDR3: TGTGCCAGTAGTATAAATGGAGGGACCGGGGCAATTGAGCAGTTCTTC.